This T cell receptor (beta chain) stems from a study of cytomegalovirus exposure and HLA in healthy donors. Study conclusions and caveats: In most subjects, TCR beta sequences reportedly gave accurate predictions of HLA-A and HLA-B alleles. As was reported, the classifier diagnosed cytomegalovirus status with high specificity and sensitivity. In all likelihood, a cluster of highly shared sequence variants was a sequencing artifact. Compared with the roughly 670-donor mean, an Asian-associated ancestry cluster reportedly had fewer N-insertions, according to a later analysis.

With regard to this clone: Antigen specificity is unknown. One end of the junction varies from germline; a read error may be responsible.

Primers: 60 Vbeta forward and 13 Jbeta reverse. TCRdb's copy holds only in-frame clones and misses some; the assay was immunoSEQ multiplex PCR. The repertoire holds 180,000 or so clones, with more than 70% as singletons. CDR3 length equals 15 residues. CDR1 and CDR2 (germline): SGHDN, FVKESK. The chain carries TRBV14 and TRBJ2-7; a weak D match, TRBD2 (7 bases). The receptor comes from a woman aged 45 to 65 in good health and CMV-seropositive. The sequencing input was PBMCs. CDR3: CASSQGGLLLYEQYF. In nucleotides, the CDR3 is TGTGCCAGCAGTCAAGGGGGACTACTGCTCTACGAGCAGTACTTC.